This passage covers 11 T cell receptor beta chains from one sample sequenced in a study of cytomegalovirus exposure and HLA in healthy donors. PCR was performed using 60 Vbeta and 13 Jbeta primers. The method was immunoSEQ multiplex PCR; TCRdb's version includes in-frame clones alone and lacks a portion of them. The sample records about 80,000 clones, 62% being singletons. The sequenced sample was PBMCs. These receptors originate from a male donor in good health and CMV-seropositive.

This clone appeared a few times. J is TRBJ1-3 and V is TRBV6-5; no firm D call. The V gene's germline CDR1 is MNHEY and CDR2 SVGAGI. Between the trimmed V and J ends, which lost 7 bases and 0 bases, there was a span of 7 bases. The CDR3 runs 13 residues. In nucleotides, the CDR3 is TGTGCCAGCATCTTCTCCTCTGGAAACACCATATATTTT. Translation: CASIFSSGNTIYF.

V usage is TRBV15 and J usage is TRBJ1-5; D might be TRBD1 (6 bases). CDR1 LNHNV and CDR2 YYDKDF come from the germline V gene (reference sequence). The CDR3 runs 15 residues. Trimming stripped 0 bases from V and 6 bases from J, with 12 bases between. The CDR3 bases are TGTGCCACCAGCAGAGATCGGGGGGCAGGTCAGCCCCAGCATTTT. It codes for CATSRDRGAGQPQHF.

The chain links TRBV6-4 to TRBJ1-1; a possible D gene is TRBD1 (5 bases). CDR1 MRHNA and CDR2 SNTAGT come from the germline V gene. This CDR3 spans 13 amino acids. Trimming cost V 6 bases and J 3 bases, with 11 bases left between them. CDR3: CASSSREDTEAFF. The CDR3 nucleotides are TGTGCCAGCAGCAGCAGGGAAGACACTGAAGCTTTCTTT.

This clone was seen a single time. The rearrangement links TRBV27 to TRBJ1-1, with 12 bases matching TRBD1. This CDR3 contains 16 residues. The germline CDR1 and CDR2 sequences are MNHEY and SMNVEV (reference sequence). V shed 6 bases, J shed 4 bases, and the junction held 9 bases outside the gene matches. DNA of the CDR3: TGTGCCAGCAGACCGGGACAGGGGGCGCTGGGCACTGAAGCTTTCTTT. This gives the protein CASRPGQGALGTEAFF.

The chain links TRBV5-8 to TRBJ1-5; 7 positions agree with TRBD1. The CDR3 runs to 15 residues. Germline-derived CDR1 and CDR2 are SGHTS and YDEGEE. V trimming: 4 bases; J trimming: 0 bases; junction bases outside the gene matches: 4. The CDR3 region has the DNA TGTGCCAGCAGCCCGGGACAGTATAGCAATCAGCCCCAGCATTTT. This codes for CASSPGQYSNQPQHF.

The chain combines TRBV10-1 with TRBJ2-3, with 12 bases fitting TRBD2. Germline V CDR1 and CDR2: WNHNN, SYGVQD (reference sequence). The CDR3 is 17 amino acids. V was clipped by 10 bases and J by 2 bases; unmatched bases: 13. The CDR3 nucleotides read TGCGCCACCCAGTGCCCCAGGACTAGCGGGGTCACAGATACGCAGTATTTT. Translated, it gives CATQCPRTSGVTDTQYF.

CDR3 loop: CATRLAGYNEQFF. CDR3 DNA: TGTGCCACCAGACTAGCGGGGTACAATGAGCAGTTCTTC. The V and J genes are TRBV15 and TRBJ2-1, with 10 positions matching TRBD2. Germline trimming cut 6 bases from V and 4 bases from J; bases unmatched to any gene: 0. Germline values: CDR1 LNHNV, CDR2 YYDKDF (reference sequence). The length of the CDR3 is 13 residues.

In DNA form, the CDR3 reads TGTGCCAGCAGTTTAGGGTTAGCGGGAGATGGAGACAATGAGCAGTTCTTC. Translating gives CASSLGLAGDGDNEQFF. The chain carries TRBV28 and TRBJ2-1, with 9 nucleotides matching TRBD2. V shed 2 bases and J 5 bases; nucleotides not matched to a gene: 10. There are 17 residues in the CDR3. Germline lookup yields CDR1 MDHEN and CDR2 SYDVKM.

This sequence joins TRBV5-5 and TRBJ2-1; D possibly corresponds to TRBD1 (6 bases). Trimming took 4 bases from V and 4 from J, leaving 9 bases between them. This CDR3 spans 13 amino acids. Germline-derived CDR1 and CDR2 are SGHKS and YYEKEE (reference sequence). The CDR3 region is CASSQDRYNEQFF. The CDR3 DNA reads as TGTGCCAGCAGCCAGGACAGATACAATGAGCAGTTCTTC.

This clone was seen a handful of times. The chain combines TRBV15 with TRBJ1-5; D gene ambiguous. Trimming removed 0 bases from V and 8 bases from J, with 5 bases in between. The CDR3 loop spans 12 amino acids. Germline CDR1 and CDR2: LNHNV and YYDKDF (reference sequence). CDR3 coding DNA: TGTGCCACCAGCAGAGATTTAAAGCCCCAGCATTTT. This translates into CATSRDLKPQHF.

The V and J genes are TRBV9 and TRBJ1-3, with TRBD1 identical over 8 bases. The V and J ends lost 3 bases and 9 bases, in that order; junction bases with no gene match: 2. Germline CDR1 and CDR2: SGDLS and YYNGEE. This CDR3 region has 12 residues. The CDR3 bases are TGTGCCAGCAGCGACCAGGGGGCCACCATATATTTT. It codes for CASSDQGATIYF.